This T cell receptor (beta chain) stems from a study of spatial heterogeneity in lung cancer. Across the whole study: Detection of beta-chain sequences consistently exceeded that of alpha-chain sequences.

This clonotype was detected ten times or more. Its antigen is not known. MiXCR, applied by TCRdb to the 5' RACE reads, yields one record per CDR3 protein. The profile shows 30,000 to 45,000 distinct CDR3 sequences, more than 7% of them singletons. Study observations and caveats: Ubiquitous expanded tumor TCRs appeared in blood more at resection than follow-up.

The time point was: sample taken at primary tumor resection. Germline V gene data show CDR1 as SGHVS and CDR2 as FQNEAQ. The V gene lost 5 bases and the J gene lost 2 bases, with 19 bases spanning the gap. CDR3 length: 17 residues. This rearrangement joins TRBV7-8 to TRBJ1-5; TRBD1 is a possible D gene (6 bases). The sequence was obtained from a female donor with early-stage non-small cell lung cancer. Sequencing used PBMCs, obtained at surgery. DNA for the CDR3: TGTGCCAGCAGCATCGACAGGCTACCGTGGGGCAATCAGCCCCAGCATTTT. Translated: CASSIDRLPWGNQPQHF.